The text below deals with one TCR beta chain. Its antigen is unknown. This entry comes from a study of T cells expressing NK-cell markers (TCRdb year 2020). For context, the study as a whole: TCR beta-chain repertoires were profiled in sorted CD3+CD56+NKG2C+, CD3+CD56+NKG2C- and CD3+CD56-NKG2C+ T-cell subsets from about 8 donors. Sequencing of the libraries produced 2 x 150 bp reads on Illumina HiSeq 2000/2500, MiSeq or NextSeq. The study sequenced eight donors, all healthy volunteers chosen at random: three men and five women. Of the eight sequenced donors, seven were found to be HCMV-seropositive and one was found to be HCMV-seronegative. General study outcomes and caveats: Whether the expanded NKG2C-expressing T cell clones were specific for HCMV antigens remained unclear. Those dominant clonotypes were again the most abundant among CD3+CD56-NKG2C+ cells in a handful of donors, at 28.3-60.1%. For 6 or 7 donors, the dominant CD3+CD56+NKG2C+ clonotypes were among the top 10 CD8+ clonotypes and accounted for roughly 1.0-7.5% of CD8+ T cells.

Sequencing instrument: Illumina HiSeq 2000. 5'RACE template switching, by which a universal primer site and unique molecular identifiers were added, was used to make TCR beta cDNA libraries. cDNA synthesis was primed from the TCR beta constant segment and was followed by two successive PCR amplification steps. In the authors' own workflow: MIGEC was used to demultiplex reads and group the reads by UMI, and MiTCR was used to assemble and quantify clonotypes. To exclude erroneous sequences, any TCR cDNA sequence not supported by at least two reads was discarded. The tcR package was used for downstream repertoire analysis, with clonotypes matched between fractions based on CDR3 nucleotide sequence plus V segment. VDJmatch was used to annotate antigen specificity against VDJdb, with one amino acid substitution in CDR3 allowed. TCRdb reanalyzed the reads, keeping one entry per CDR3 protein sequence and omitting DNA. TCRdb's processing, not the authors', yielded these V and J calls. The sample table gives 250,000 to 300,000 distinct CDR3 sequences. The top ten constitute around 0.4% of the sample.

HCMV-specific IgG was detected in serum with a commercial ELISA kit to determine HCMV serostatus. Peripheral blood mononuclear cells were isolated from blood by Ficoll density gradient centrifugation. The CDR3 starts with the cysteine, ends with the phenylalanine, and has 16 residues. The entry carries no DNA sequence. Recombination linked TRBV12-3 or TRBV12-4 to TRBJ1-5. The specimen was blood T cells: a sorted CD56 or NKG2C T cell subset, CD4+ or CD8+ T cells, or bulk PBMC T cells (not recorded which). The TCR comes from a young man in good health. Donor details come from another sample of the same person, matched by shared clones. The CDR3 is CASSLASVLSNQPQHF.